The present T cell receptor beta chain was sequenced within a study of tissue T cells after allogeneic stem cell transplantation. Sequencing used immunoSEQ multiplex PCR; TCRdb keeps in-frame clones, though not all of them. Here the sample spans under 9,000 clones, around a third being singletons. By sample share, this clone is medium-sized. Gene names are mouse gene names. The read terminates 1 residue ahead of where the CDR3 ends, so the germline J gene completes it. The germline gives CDR1 KGHTA, CDR2 FQNQQP. CDR3 length equals 13 residues. Documented time point: mouse harvest day 14 after allogeneic transplant. Each mouse received 10^7 T-cell-depleted marrow cells plus 10^6 splenic CD5+ T cells by tail vein.

This receptor was identified in a female BALB/c mouse given C57BL/6 T cells with graft-versus-host disease after an allogeneic hematopoietic cell transplant. V usage is TRBV23 and J usage is TRBJ2-4; the DNA was not used to check the table's D call, TRBD2. The sample taken for sequencing was skin. The covered CDR3 bases are TGCTCCAGCAGTCAAAACTGGCAAAACACCTTGTAC. Its protein is CSSSQNWQNTLY. The CDR3 as a whole reads CSSSQNWQNTLYF.